This paragraph covers one TCR beta chain sequence. Specified time point: sample taken at primary tumor resection. Whole RNA obtained from tumor, nontumor lung or frozen PBMC underwent sequencing without sorting. Germline assignment: CDR1 MNHEY and CDR2 SVGEGT. This CDR3 has 18 amino acids. Losses at the gene ends were 0 bases for V and 0 bases for J; bases not matched to a gene: 7. TCRdb called the 5' RACE reads again in MiXCR, with one record for every CDR3 protein. The repertoire holds around 74,000 distinct CDR3 sequences, about an eighth seen once, with 6.5% to 7.5% in the top ten. This record belongs to a study of spatial heterogeneity in lung cancer.

The sequence was collected from a male donor with early-stage non-small cell lung cancer. The rearrangement joins TRBV6-2 or TRBV6-3 to TRBJ2-3; 9 nucleotides match TRBD2. The source material was PBMCs, sampled at surgery. CDR3 sequence reads: CASSYSSGGPRSTDTQYF. CDR3 DNA: TGTGCCAGCAGTTACTCTAGCGGGGGTCCTCGTAGCACAGATACGCAGTATTTT.